This T cell receptor (beta chain) was found in a study of shared clonotypes between healthy human individuals. Study summary: Per donor, CD8 memory used one plate, CD8 naive used two, CD4 memory used three and CD4 naive used three.

Sequencing was at deep level. Each PCR replicate from the sorted subsets contained about 200 ng DNA, which is tens of thousands of T cell genomes. The table came from immunoSEQ multiplex PCR; TCRdb's copy has only in-frame clones and leaves some out. The sample records 550,000 to 650,000 clones, about 96% being singletons. Terminally differentiated effector memory CD45RA+ cells were excluded by CCR7 positive selection of CD45RO-negative cells. Germline V gene data show CDR1 as SGHTS and CDR2 as YDEGEE. The ends were cut back, 1 base at V and 4 bases at J, with 12 bases in the middle. This CDR3 contains 14 residues.

The sample consisted of naive CD8+ T cells sorted from blood. V and J are TRBV5-8 and TRBJ2-7, with D perhaps matching TRBD2 (7 bases). This receptor was identified in a woman younger than 45 in good health. The CDR3 is CASSLRGAAYEQYF. The CDR3 DNA is TGTGCCAGCAGCTTGCGGGGGGCAGCTTACGAGCAGTACTTC.